The 7 T cell receptor beta chains below come from one sample, sequenced in a study of shared clonotypes between healthy human individuals. The data were produced by immunoSEQ multiplex PCR, yet TCRdb's version contains in-frame clones alone and is incomplete. The sample contains millions of clones, 93% of which appear only once. The sequenced sample was naive CD4+ T cells from PBMCs. Subset defined: CD45RA+ positively selected. Receptor source: a man between 18 and 35 years old in good health. Some clones in this sample may be carry-over from other donors' samples.

V and J are TRBV19 and TRBJ1-4; tentatively, D is TRBD1 (6 bases). CDR3 length: 14 residues. CDR1 is LNHDA and CDR2 is SQIVND in the germline V gene (reference sequence). The V end was cut by 5 bases, the J end by 0 bases, with 7 bases between. The CDR3 sequence is CASSGQPTNEKLFF. The CDR3 DNA follows: TGTGCCAGTAGTGGACAGCCAACTAATGAAAAACTGTTTTTT.

CDR3 region: CASSPTFGDADTQYF. DNA for the CDR3: TGTGCCAGCAGCCCTACTTTCGGGGATGCAGATACGCAGTATTTT. This chain connects TRBV7-9 to TRBJ2-3; TRBD2 might be the D (5 bases). Germline loops: CDR1 SEHNR, CDR2 FQNEAQ (reference sequence). The CDR3 is 15 amino acids. The V and J ends lost 5 bases and 4 bases respectively, with 16 bases between them.

This clone is a singleton in its sample. This rearrangement joins TRBV7-2 to TRBJ2-3, with D tentatively TRBD1 (6 bases). The germline V gene encodes CDR1 SGHTA and CDR2 FQGNSA. V was cut by 6 bases and J by 4 bases, with 17 bases left in between. This CDR3 is 15 amino acids long. CDR3 nucleotide sequence: TGTGCCAGCAGGCCGACAGGTGGCCCCGCAGATACGCAGTATTTT. This sequence encodes CASRPTGGPADTQYF. The variable domain in full, completed from reference TRBV7-2 and TRBJ2-3, reads GAGVSQSPSNKVTEKGKDVELRCDPISGHTALYWYRQSLGQGLEFLIYFQGNSAPDKSGLPSDRFSAERTGGSVSTLTIQRTQQEDSAVYLCASRPTGGPADTQYFGPGTRLTVL.

The CDR3 DNA sequence: TGTGCCAGCAGCTTAGCGGGAGGGGCCGAGCAGTACTTC. Amino acids: CASSLAGGAEQYF. The rearrangement uses TRBV7-8 and TRBJ2-7; 7 bases are shared with TRBD2. With V trimmed by 0 bases and J by 6 bases, 2 bases remained unmatched. The CDR3 loop spans 13 amino acids. Germline-derived CDR1 and CDR2 are SGHVS and FQNEAQ.

The rearrangement uses TRBV11-2 and TRBJ2-5; D is possibly TRBD1 (5 bases). Germline CDR1 and CDR2: SGHAT and FQNNGV. With 6 bases removed from V and 3 bases from J, the gap between germline ends came to 5 bases. The CDR3 spans 11 residues. This chain's CDR3 is CASRTEETQYF. The CDR3 DNA sequence: TGTGCCAGCAGGACAGAAGAGACCCAGTACTTC. Full variable domain (outside the CDR3, taken from reference TRBV11-2 and TRBJ2-5): EAGVAQSPRYKIIEKRQSVAFWCNPISGHATLYWYQQILGQGPKLLIQFQNNGVVDDSQLPKDRFSAERLKGVDSTLKIQPAKLEDSAVYLCASRTEETQYFGPGTRLLVL.

In this sample, this clone turned up a few times. The CDR3 DNA is TGTGCCAGCAGTCCGCGGGACAACAATCAGCCCCAGCATTTT. Amino acids: CASSPRDNNQPQHF. The rearrangement links TRBV6-5 to TRBJ1-5; the D gene is possibly TRBD1 (6 bases). CDR3 length equals 14 residues. Germline V gives CDR1 MNHEY, CDR2 SVGAGI. The ends were cut back, 5 bases at V and 3 bases at J, with 11 bases in the middle.

V is TRBV6-6 and J is TRBJ2-1; D is undetermined. Between the trimmed V and J ends, which lost 2 bases and 7 bases, there was a span of 9 bases. This CDR3 has 13 residues. The germline V gene has CDR1 MNHNY and CDR2 SVGAGI (reference sequence). This CDR3 reads CASSYPPGNEQFF. The CDR3 bases are TGTGCCAGCAGTTACCCTCCCGGTAATGAGCAGTTCTTC.